This T cell receptor (beta chain) is from a study of T cell responses to AZD1222 COVID-19 vaccine. Profiled with immunoSEQ multiplex PCR; TCRdb holds only in-frame clones, not every one. The top ten hold around 1.1% of the sample, which has roughly 150,000 clones, approximately 90% seen once. V was shortened by 0 bases and J by 5 bases, with 9 bases between the two germline ends. The CDR3 sequence is 13 residues long. CDR1 and CDR2 from the germline V gene are SGHKS and YYEKEE (reference sequence). The rearrangement joins TRBV5-5 to TRBJ2-7, with D uncertain. Sequences were derived from peripheral blood, sampled 28 days after the second AZD1222 dose. This TCR came from an adult who received the AZD1222 COVID-19 vaccine. The CDR3 here is CASSLASPHEQYF. The CDR3 coding sequence is TGTGCCAGCAGCTTGGCCTCACCCCACGAGCAGTACTTC.